The 7 T cell receptor beta chains in this list originate from one sample, sequenced in a study of cytomegalovirus exposure and HLA in healthy donors. The PCR ran on 60 Vbeta and 13 Jbeta primers. Sequencing was performed with immunoSEQ multiplex PCR; in TCRdb, only in-frame clones are kept and a portion is missing. This sample has around 100,000 clones, with just under 70% found just once. The source material was PBMCs. These receptors were taken from a man younger than 45 in good health and CMV-seropositive.

The V call is TRBV6-5, the J call TRBJ2-3; D perhaps matches TRBD2 (7 bases). The CDR3 covers 14 residues. V was clipped by 6 bases and J by 5 bases, with 15 bases between them. CDR1 MNHEY and CDR2 SVGAGI come from the germline V gene. This CDR3 reads CASSLAGAGDTQYF. CDR3 DNA sequence: TGTGCCAGCAGCCTTGCGGGGGCCGGAGATACGCAGTATTTT.

The chain uses TRBV2 and TRBJ2-2, with D possibly matching TRBD2 (5 bases). This CDR3 spans 14 amino acids. V dropped 8 bases and J dropped 6 bases, with 16 bases sitting between them. Germline CDR1 and CDR2: SNHLY and FYNNEI. CDR3 amino acids: CASRRRLAPGELFF. CDR3 nucleotide sequence: TGTGCCAGCCGTCGTCGTCTAGCCCCCGGGGAGCTGTTTTTT.

The chain combines TRBV30 with TRBJ1-4, with 8 bases that match TRBD1. CDR3 length: 14 residues. CDR1 is GTSNPN, CDR2 SVGIG, per germline (reference sequence). The J segment lost 7 bases and the V segment lost 1 base, leaving 5 bases of the junction unmatched. The CDR3 sequence: CAWSGRGLGEKLFF. The CDR3 region has the DNA TGTGCCTGGAGTGGCAGGGGGCTCGGTGAAAAACTGTTTTTT.

This chain connects TRBV7-9 to TRBJ1-4; 10 bases fit TRBD1. The CDR3 runs 17 residues. V was clipped by 5 bases and J by 4 bases; unmatched bases: 10. The germline CDR1 and CDR2 sequences are SEHNR and FQNEAQ (reference sequence). CDR3 nucleotide sequence: TGTGCCAGCAGCGAATCCGGGACAGGGGTCCTTAATGAAAAACTGTTTTTT. Translated: CASSESGTGVLNEKLFF.

This chain connects TRBV30 to TRBJ2-7; 8 bases fit TRBD1. Trimming cost V 0 bases and J 2 bases; bases outside gene matches: 9. Germline values: CDR1 GTSNPN, CDR2 SVGIG (reference sequence). The CDR3 has 16 residues. In nucleotides, the CDR3 is TGTGCCTGGAGTGTGCGGACAGGGTGGAGCGCCTACGAGCAGTACTTC. This codes for CAWSVRTGWSAYEQYF. The whole variable domain, remainder taken from reference TRBV30 and TRBJ2-7, is SQTIHQWPATLVQPVGSPLSLECTVEGTSNPNLYWYRQAAGRGLQLLFYSVGIGQISSEVPQNLSASRPQDRQFILSSKKLLLSDSGFYLCAWSVRTGWSAYEQYFGPGTRLTVT.

This sequence joins TRBV6-5 and TRBJ1-4; D may be TRBD1 (6 bases). V dropped 5 bases and J dropped 3 bases, with 13 bases sitting between them. Looked up from germline, CDR1 is MNHEY and CDR2 is SVGAGI. CDR3 length: 15 amino acids. Here the CDR3 DNA reads TGTGCCAGCAGTACATCAGGGGCATCTAATGAAAAACTGTTTTTT. This sequence encodes CASSTSGASNEKLFF.

The table lists this clone with a count of one. The chain is built from TRBV6-1 and TRBJ2-3; D possibly corresponds to TRBD2 (5 bases). Germline V CDR1 and CDR2: MNHNS, SASEGT. This CDR3 has 17 amino acids. V lost 0 bases and J 2 bases, leaving 15 bases between the germline ends. The CDR3 reads CASSEAFRDYYTDTQYF. The CDR3, as DNA: TGTGCCAGCAGTGAAGCGTTCCGAGACTATTACACAGATACGCAGTATTTT.